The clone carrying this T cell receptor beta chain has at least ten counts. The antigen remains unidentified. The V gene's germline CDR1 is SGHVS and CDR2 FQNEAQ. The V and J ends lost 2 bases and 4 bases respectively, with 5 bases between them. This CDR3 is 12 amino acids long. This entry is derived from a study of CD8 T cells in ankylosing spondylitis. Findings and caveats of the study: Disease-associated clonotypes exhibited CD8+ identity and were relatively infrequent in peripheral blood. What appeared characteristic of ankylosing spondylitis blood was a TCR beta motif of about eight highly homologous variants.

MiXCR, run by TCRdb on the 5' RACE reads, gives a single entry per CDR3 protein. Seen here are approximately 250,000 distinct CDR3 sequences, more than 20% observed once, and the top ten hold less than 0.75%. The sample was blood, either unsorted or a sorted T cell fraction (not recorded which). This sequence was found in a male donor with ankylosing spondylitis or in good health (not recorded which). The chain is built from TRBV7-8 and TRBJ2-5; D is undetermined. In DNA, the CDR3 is TGTGCCAGCAGCTTAATGGGAGAGACCCAGTACTTC. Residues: CASSLMGETQYF.